The 24 T cell receptor beta chains below all came from one sample that was sequenced in a study of PD-1 blockade in classical Hodgkin lymphoma. Sequencing was performed with immunoSEQ multiplex PCR; in TCRdb, only in-frame clones are kept and a portion is missing. The data hold roughly 81,000 clones, with approximately 91% observed a single time. No patient escaped relapse after autologous stem cell transplantation, and brentuximab vedotin exposure varied. Here the sequenced sample was peripheral blood mononuclear cells (PBMCs), taken before the second cycle of nivolumab. Receptors were obtained from a human donor with classical Hodgkin lymphoma.

The V call is TRBV27, the J call TRBJ2-6; 10 bases fit TRBD1. Germline assignment: CDR1 MNHEY and CDR2 SMNVEV (reference sequence). Unmatched junction bases numbered 8, after V lost 5 bases and J lost 4 bases. The CDR3 covers 17 residues. CDR3 DNA sequence: TGTGCCAGCAGTCCTCGACAGGGGGCGTTGGGGGCCAACGTCCTGACTTTC. Its protein product is CASSPRQGALGANVLTF.

The rearrangement joins TRBV30 to TRBJ1-3, with D unresolved. CDR1 and CDR2 from the germline V gene are GTSNPN and SVGIG (reference sequence). The length of the CDR3 is 15 residues. The ends were cut back, 5 bases at V and 1 base at J, with 15 bases in the middle. The CDR3 loop is CAWDKFGLSGNTIYF. CDR3 DNA sequence: TGTGCCTGGGATAAGTTCGGCTTATCTGGAAACACCATATATTTT.

The chain combines TRBV11-2 with TRBJ2-5; 9 bases match TRBD2. The CDR3 runs to 14 residues. With 6 bases clipped from V and 5 bases from J, the junction kept 7 bases outside the gene matches. Per the germline V gene, CDR1 is SGHAT and CDR2 is FQNNGV. Here the CDR3 reads CASSTGLARETQYF. The CDR3 coding sequence is TGTGCCAGCAGTACGGGACTAGCTCGGGAGACCCAGTACTTC. Full variable domain (outside the CDR3, taken from reference TRBV11-2 and TRBJ2-5): EAGVAQSPRYKIIEKRQSVAFWCNPISGHATLYWYQQILGQGPKLLIQFQNNGVVDDSQLPKDRFSAERLKGVDSTLKIQPAKLEDSAVYLCASSTGLARETQYFGPGTRLLVL.

The chain uses TRBV19 and TRBJ1-5, with a weak D call TRBD1 (6 bases). Germline V gene data show CDR1 as LNHDA and CDR2 as SQIVND (reference sequence). V lost 4 bases and J 3 bases, leaving 10 bases between the germline ends. The CDR3 loop spans 14 amino acids. In DNA form, the CDR3 reads TGTGCCAGTAGTACTAGGACAGTCAATCAGCCCCAGCATTTT. It encodes CASSTRTVNQPQHF. Filled out from reference TRBV19 and TRBJ1-5, the complete variable domain reads DGGITQSPKYLFRKEGQNVTLSCEQNLNHDAMYWYRQDPGQGLRLIYYSQIVNDFQKGDIAEGYSVSREKKESFPLTVTSAQKNPTAFYLCASSTRTVNQPQHFGDGTRLSIL.

The genes are TRBV29-1 and TRBJ1-1; 7 positions match TRBD1. The germline CDR1 and CDR2 sequences are SQVTM and ANQGSEA. The CDR3 covers 13 residues. Losses at the gene ends were 6 bases for V and 4 bases for J; bases not matched to a gene: 8. DNA of the CDR3: TGCAGCGTCATTGACAGGGTCAGCACTGAAGCTTTCTTT. It codes for CSVIDRVSTEAFF.

The V and J genes are TRBV7-9 and TRBJ2-7; weak D call: TRBD1 (5 bases). The CDR3 is 14 residues long. V was clipped by 4 bases and J by 3 bases, with 13 bases between them. Per germline, CDR1 SEHNR and CDR2 FQNEAQ (reference sequence). The CDR3 nucleotides are TGTGCCAGCAGCTCTGGGATAGGGGTCTACGAGCAGTACTTC. Translation: CASSSGIGVYEQYF.

The chain couples TRBV6-4 to TRBJ2-1; 8 bases align to TRBD1. Germline CDR1 MRHNA, CDR2 SNTAGT. The trim removed 2 bases at V and 15 bases at J, leaving 6 bases unmatched. The CDR3 runs 12 residues. CDR3 protein: CASSDLRDRTFF. The CDR3 DNA sequence: TGTGCCAGCAGTGACCTCCGGGACAGGACGTTCTTC.

V usage is TRBV25-1 and J usage is TRBJ2-3, with D unclear. The CDR3 runs to 12 residues. V gave up 3 bases and J gave up 6 bases, with 7 bases separating them. Germline-derived CDR1 and CDR2 are MGHDK and SYGVNS. The DNA of the CDR3 is TGTGCCAGCAGTGACATGGTGGATACGCAGTATTTT. Translated, it gives CASSDMVDTQYF.

The chain employs TRBV30 and TRBJ1-2; D remains unclear. The germline CDR1 and CDR2 sequences are GTSNPN and SVGIG (reference sequence). The CDR3 covers 16 residues. V lost 1 base and J lost 0, with 15 bases in between. CDR3 loop: CAWSGDIGRTNYGYTF. The CDR3 nucleotides are TGTGCCTGGAGTGGGGATATCGGGCGTACTAACTATGGCTACACCTTC.

V and J are TRBV2 and TRBJ2-2, with TRBD2 identical over 7 bases. Unmatched junction bases numbered 11, after V lost 6 bases and J lost 7 bases. The CDR3 runs 15 residues. Germline CDR1 reads SNHLY; CDR2 reads FYNNEI. Here the CDR3 DNA reads TGTGCCAGCAGCTCCGGGACTACCTTTTTCGGGGAGCTGTTTTTT. As protein: CASSSGTTFFGELFF.

CDR3 nucleotides: TGTGCCAGCAGGACAGACGTGGGCACTGAAGCTTTCTTT. It codes for CASRTDVGTEAFF. The J gene is TRBJ1-1, the V gene TRBV6-5, with a weak D call TRBD1 (5 bases). This CDR3 has 13 residues. Trimming removed 6 bases from V and 4 bases from J, with 12 bases in between. The germline CDR1 and CDR2 sequences are MNHEY and SVGAGI.

The V and J genes are TRBV2 and TRBJ2-7; TRBD2 agrees at 7 bases. V trimming: 3 bases; J trimming: 2 bases; junction bases outside the gene matches: 16. CDR1 and CDR2 from the germline V gene are SNHLY and FYNNEI. The CDR3 has 18 amino acids. CDR3 residues: CASSDGLAEYQAPYEQYF. The CDR3 DNA sequence: TGTGCCAGCAGTGACGGTCTAGCGGAATACCAGGCCCCCTACGAGCAGTACTTC.

This clone was recorded only once. The chain's CDR3 is CASTVDRSRRSNQPQHF. Written as DNA, the CDR3 is TGTGCCAGCACGGTGGACAGATCGAGAAGGAGCAATCAGCCCCAGCATTTT. The V and J genes are TRBV2 and TRBJ1-5, with D possibly TRBD1 on 6 matching bases. CDR1 is SNHLY and CDR2 is FYNNEI in the germline V gene. The CDR3 is 17 amino acids. V lost 7 bases to trimming and J lost 1 base, with 20 bases between them.

This clone was observed a single time. The chain uses TRBV7-6 and TRBJ1-1, with 7 bases that match TRBD1. Germline lookup yields CDR1 SGHVS and CDR2 FNYEAQ. The trim removed 3 bases at V and 5 bases at J, leaving 6 bases unmatched. This CDR3 contains 14 residues. CDR3 region: CASSLFTGVTEAFF. The CDR3 DNA follows: TGTGCCAGCAGCTTGTTTACAGGGGTGACTGAAGCTTTCTTT.

This chain joins TRBV5-4 and TRBJ2-5; 9 nucleotides align to TRBD2. Germline V gene data show CDR1 as SGHNT and CDR2 as YYREEE (reference sequence). This CDR3 comprises 14 residues. J was trimmed by 5 bases and V by 4 bases; bases with no gene match: 6. CDR3 bases: TGTGCCAGCAGCATAATAGCGGGAGCGGAGACCCAGTACTTC. Protein product: CASSIIAGAETQYF. Drawing the rest from reference TRBV5-4 and TRBJ2-5, the complete variable domain is ETGVTQSPTHLIKTRGQQVTLRCSSQSGHNTVSWYQQALGQGPQFIFQYYREEENGRGNFPPRFSGLQFPNYSSELNVNALELDDSALYLCASSIIAGAETQYFGPGTRLLVL.

V usage is TRBV14 and J usage is TRBJ1-4, with D perhaps TRBD1 (6 bases). Trimming took off 2 bases at V and 7 bases at J, with 14 bases between the two ends. Looked up from germline, CDR1 is SGHDN and CDR2 is FVKESK. The CDR3 sequence is 15 residues long. This chain's CDR3 is CASSQYSRGGEKLFF. The CDR3 DNA is TGTGCCAGCAGCCAATATTCCAGGGGTGGTGAAAAACTGTTTTTT.

This clone was recorded only once. The chain links TRBV14 to TRBJ2-3, with a tentative D call TRBD2 (6 bases). CDR3 length equals 18 residues. The V end was cut by 0 bases, the J end by 0 bases, with 16 bases between. Looked up from germline, CDR1 is SGHDN and CDR2 is FVKESK. The CDR3 nucleotides read TGTGCCAGCAGCCAAGATTGGGGGACTCTGTCTAGCACAGATACGCAGTATTTT. It codes for CASSQDWGTLSSTDTQYF.

There are a few counts of this clone. The chain has TRBV5-5 and TRBJ2-7, with 9 bases matching TRBD1. CDR3 size: 12 residues. Trimming took 3 bases from V and 6 from J; bases not matched to a gene: 1. Germline-derived CDR1 and CDR2 are SGHKS and YYEKEE (reference sequence). This CDR3 is CASSSTGGEQYF. CDR3 coding DNA: TGTGCCAGCAGCTCGACAGGGGGCGAGCAGTACTTC.

V usage is TRBV5-1 and J usage is TRBJ1-2; weak D call: TRBD1 (5 bases). Trimming pared 7 bases from V and 2 bases from J, leaving 18 bases between. The CDR3 covers 15 residues. Germline V gene lookup returns CDR1 SGHRS and CDR2 YFSETQ. The DNA of the CDR3 is TGCGCCAGCCGACTAGAGGGGATTTCGAACTATGGCTACACCTTC. It translates to CASRLEGISNYGYTF.

The CDR3 protein is CASSLVKSSGNTIYF. The CDR3 DNA sequence: TGTGCCAGCAGTTTAGTAAAGAGCTCTGGAAACACCATATATTTT. The rearrangement links TRBV28 to TRBJ1-3; D unresolved. CDR1 is MDHEN, CDR2 SYDVKM, per germline. Trimming left V 2 bases short and J 0 bases short, with 8 bases between. The CDR3 covers 15 residues.

This chain connects TRBV15 to TRBJ2-1, with 8 bases lining up with TRBD2. After removal of 5 bases from V and 3 bases from J, the junction contained 9 bases not matched to a gene. Germline lookup yields CDR1 LNHNV and CDR2 YYDKDF (reference sequence). This CDR3 region has 16 residues. The DNA of the CDR3 is TGTGCCACCAGCGAGCCTAGCGGGCAGGTCTACAATGAGCAGTTCTTC. This codes for CATSEPSGQVYNEQFF.

This chain links TRBV27 with TRBJ2-1, with 12 bases aligning to TRBD2. This CDR3 is built from 18 residues. V lost 3 bases and J lost 0; bases outside the gene matches: 6. CDR1 is MNHEY, CDR2 SMNVEV, per germline (reference sequence). In DNA form, the CDR3 reads TGTGCCAGCAGTTTTTGGCTAGCGGGGGGGAGCTCCTACAATGAGCAGTTCTTC. This codes for CASSFWLAGGSSYNEQFF.

The V and J genes are TRBV2 and TRBJ2-1, with TRBD1 identical over 7 bases. The CDR3 spans 13 residues. CDR1 SNHLY and CDR2 FYNNEI come from the germline V gene. The V gene end was trimmed by 5 bases and the J gene end by 11 bases; junction bases not matched to a gene: 9. Here the CDR3 reads CASSIYRDSKQFF. The DNA for the CDR3 is TGTGCCAGCAGTATTTATAGGGACAGTAAGCAGTTCTTC.

V and J are TRBV9 and TRBJ2-7; D remains unclear. The ends were cut back, 0 bases at V and 3 bases at J, with 10 bases in the middle. Germline V CDR1 and CDR2: SGDLS, YYNGEE. This CDR3 has 14 amino acids. In DNA form, the CDR3 reads TGTGCCAGCAGCGTAGGTGGGCAGGTCTACGAGCAGTACTTC. Its protein is CASSVGGQVYEQYF.